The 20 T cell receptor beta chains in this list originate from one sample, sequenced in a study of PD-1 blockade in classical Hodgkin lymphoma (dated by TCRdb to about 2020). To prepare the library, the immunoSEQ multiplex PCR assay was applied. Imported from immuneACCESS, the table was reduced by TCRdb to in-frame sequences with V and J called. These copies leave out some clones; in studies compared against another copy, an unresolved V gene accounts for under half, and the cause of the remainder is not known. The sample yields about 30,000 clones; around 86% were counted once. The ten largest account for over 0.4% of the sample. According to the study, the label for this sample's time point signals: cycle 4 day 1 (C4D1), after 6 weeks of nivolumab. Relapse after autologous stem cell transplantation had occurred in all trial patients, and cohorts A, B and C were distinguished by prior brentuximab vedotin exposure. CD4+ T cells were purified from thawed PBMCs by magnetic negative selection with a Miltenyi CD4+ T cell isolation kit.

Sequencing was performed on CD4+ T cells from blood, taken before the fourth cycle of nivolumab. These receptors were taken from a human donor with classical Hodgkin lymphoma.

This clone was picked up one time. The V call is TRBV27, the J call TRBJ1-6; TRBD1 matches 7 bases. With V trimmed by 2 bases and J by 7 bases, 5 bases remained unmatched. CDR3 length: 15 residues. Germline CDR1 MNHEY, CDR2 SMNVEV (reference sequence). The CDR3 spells CASSLPGTDNSPLHF. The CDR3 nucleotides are TGTGCCAGCAGTTTACCAGGGACAGACAATTCACCCCTCCACTTT.

CDR3 residues: CASSPGSGSYEQYF. In DNA form, the CDR3 reads TGTGCCAGCAGCCCGGGGAGTGGCTCCTACGAGCAGTACTTC. This rearrangement joins TRBV9 to TRBJ2-7; D is possibly TRBD2 (5 bases). The V end lost 4 bases, the J end lost 0 bases, and 11 bases lay between the germline ends. The CDR3 is made up of 14 amino acids. The germline CDR1 and CDR2 sequences are SGDLS and YYNGEE.

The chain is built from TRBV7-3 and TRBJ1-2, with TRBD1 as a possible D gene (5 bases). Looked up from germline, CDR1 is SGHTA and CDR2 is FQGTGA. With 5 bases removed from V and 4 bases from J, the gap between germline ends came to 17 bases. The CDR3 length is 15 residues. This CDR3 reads CASSPGDGKAYGYTF. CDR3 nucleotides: TGTGCCAGCAGCCCGGGGGACGGGAAGGCCTATGGCTACACCTTC.

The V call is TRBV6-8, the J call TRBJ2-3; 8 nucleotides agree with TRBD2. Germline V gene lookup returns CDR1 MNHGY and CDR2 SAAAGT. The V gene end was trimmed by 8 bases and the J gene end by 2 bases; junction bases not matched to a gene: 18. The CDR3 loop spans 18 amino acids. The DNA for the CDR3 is TGTGCCAGCTCGACGGGGGGGCCGCGCGTTCAAATCACAGATACGCAGTATTTT. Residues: CASSTGGPRVQITDTQYF.

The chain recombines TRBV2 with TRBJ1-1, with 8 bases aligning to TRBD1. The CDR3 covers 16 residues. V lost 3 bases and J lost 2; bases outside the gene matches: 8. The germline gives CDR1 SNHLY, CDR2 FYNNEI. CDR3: CASSESGGQVNTEAFF. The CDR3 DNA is TGTGCCAGCAGTGAGTCAGGGGGACAGGTAAACACTGAAGCTTTCTTT.

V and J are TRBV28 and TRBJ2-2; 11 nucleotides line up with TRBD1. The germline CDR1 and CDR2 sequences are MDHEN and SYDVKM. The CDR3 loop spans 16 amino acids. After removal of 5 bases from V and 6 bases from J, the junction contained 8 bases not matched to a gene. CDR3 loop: CASSRWTGGLAGELFF. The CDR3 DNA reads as TGTGCCAGCAGTAGATGGACAGGGGGCTTGGCCGGGGAGCTGTTTTTT.

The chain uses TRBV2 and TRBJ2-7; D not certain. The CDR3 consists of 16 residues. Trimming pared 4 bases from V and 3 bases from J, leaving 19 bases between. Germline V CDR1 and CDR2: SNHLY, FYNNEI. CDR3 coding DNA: TGTGCCAGCAGTGTTCTGAACGGGCAACAGAACTACGAGCAGTACTTC. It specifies CASSVLNGQQNYEQYF.

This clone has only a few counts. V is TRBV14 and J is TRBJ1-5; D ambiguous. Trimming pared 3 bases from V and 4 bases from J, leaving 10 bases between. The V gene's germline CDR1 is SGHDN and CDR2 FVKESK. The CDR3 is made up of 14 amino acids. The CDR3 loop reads CASSQSGLNQPQHF. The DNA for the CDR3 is TGTGCCAGCAGCCAGTCCGGACTAAATCAGCCCCAGCATTTT.

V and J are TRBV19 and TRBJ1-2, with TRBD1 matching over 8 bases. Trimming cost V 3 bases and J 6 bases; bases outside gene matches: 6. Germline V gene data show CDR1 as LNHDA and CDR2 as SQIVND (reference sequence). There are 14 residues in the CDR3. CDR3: CASSIQRTGHGYTF. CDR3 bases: TGTGCCAGTAGTATCCAGAGGACAGGGCATGGCTACACCTTC. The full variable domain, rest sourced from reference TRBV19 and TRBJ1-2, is DGGITQSPKYLFRKEGQNVTLSCEQNLNHDAMYWYRQDPGQGLRLIYYSQIVNDFQKGDIAEGYSVSREKKESFPLTVTSAQKNPTAFYLCASSIQRTGHGYTFGSGTRLTVV.

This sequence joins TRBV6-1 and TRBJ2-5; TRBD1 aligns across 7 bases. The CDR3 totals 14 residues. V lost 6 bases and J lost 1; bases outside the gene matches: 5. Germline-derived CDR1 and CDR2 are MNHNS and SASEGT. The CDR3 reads CASREGAGQETQYF. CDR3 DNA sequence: TGTGCCAGCAGAGAGGGGGCAGGCCAAGAGACCCAGTACTTC.

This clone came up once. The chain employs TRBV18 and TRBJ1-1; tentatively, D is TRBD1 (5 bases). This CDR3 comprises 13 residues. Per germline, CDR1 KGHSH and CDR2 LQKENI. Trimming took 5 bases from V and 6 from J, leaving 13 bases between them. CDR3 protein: CASSWDPDSEAFF. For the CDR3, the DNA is TGTGCCAGCTCATGGGACCCAGATTCTGAAGCTTTCTTT.

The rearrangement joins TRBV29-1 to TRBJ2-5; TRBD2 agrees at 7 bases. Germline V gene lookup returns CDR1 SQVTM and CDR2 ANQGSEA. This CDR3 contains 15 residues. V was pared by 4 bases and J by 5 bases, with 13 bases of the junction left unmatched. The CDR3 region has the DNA TGCAGCGTTGGAATCGGGTGGGAGGGGCAGGAGACCCAGTACTTC. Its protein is CSVGIGWEGQETQYF.

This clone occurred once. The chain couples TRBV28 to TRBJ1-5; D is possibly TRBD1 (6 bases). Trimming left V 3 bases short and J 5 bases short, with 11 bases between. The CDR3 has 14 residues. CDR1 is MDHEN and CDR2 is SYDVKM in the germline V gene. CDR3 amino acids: CASSLVGGHQPQHF. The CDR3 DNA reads TGTGCCAGCAGTTTGGTCGGGGGCCATCAGCCCCAGCATTTT.

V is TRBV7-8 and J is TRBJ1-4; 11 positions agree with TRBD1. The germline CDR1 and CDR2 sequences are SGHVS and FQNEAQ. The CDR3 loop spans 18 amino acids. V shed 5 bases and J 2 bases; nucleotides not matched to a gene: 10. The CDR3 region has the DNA TGTGCCAGCAGCCCACGGACAGGGGGCAGTCGGACTAATGAAAAACTGTTTTTT. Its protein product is CASSPRTGGSRTNEKLFF.

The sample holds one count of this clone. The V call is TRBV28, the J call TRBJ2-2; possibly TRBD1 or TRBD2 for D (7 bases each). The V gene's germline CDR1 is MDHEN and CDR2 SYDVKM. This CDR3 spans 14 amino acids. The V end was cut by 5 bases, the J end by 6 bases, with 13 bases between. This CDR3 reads CASSVTGRAGELFF. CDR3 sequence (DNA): TGTGCCAGCAGTGTGACAGGGAGGGCCGGGGAGCTGTTTTTT.

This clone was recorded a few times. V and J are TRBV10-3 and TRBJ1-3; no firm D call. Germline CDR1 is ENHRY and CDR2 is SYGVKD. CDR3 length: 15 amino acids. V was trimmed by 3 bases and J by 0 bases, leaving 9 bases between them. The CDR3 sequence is CAISDEFRSGNTIYF. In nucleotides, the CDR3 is TGTGCCATCAGTGATGAGTTCCGCTCTGGAAACACCATATATTTT.

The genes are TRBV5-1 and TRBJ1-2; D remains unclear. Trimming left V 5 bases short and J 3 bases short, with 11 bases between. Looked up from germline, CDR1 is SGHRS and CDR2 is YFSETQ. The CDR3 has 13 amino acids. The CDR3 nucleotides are TGCGCCAGCAGATCGGAGGGCTACTATGGCTACACCTTC. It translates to CASRSEGYYGYTF.

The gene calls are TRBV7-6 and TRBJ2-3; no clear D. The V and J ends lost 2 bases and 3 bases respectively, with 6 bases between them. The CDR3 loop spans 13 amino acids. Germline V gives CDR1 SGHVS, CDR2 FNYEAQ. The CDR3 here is CASSLQFTDTQYF. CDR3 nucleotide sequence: TGTGCCAGCAGCTTACAGTTTACAGATACGCAGTATTTT.

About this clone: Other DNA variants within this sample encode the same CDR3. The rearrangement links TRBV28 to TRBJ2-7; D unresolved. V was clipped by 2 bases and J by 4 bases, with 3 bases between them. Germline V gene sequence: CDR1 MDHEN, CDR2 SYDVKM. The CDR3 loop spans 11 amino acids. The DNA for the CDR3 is TGTGCCAGCAGTTTAGGATACGAGCAGTACTTC. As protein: CASSLGYEQYF.

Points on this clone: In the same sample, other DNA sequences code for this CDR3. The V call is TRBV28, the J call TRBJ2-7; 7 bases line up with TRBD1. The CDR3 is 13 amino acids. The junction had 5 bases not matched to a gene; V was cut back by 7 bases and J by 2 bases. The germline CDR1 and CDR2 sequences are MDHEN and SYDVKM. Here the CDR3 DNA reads TGTGCCAGCACCCGGGGACAGACCTACGAGCAGTACTTC. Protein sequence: CASTRGQTYEQYF.